This entry lists 12 T cell receptor beta chains sequenced from one sample in a study of T cells in women clearing cervical HPV infection. Sequencing was performed with immunoSEQ multiplex PCR; in TCRdb, only in-frame clones are kept and a portion is missing. The sample holds around 31,000 clones. Sequencing was performed on blood buffy coat. These receptors were taken from a woman between 18 and 69 years old with a cervical HPV16 infection that either progressed to CIN3+ or cleared (not recorded which).

Comment on this clone: The sequence runs out 3 residues before the end of the CDR3; the remainder is reconstructed from the germline J gene. The V call is TRBV20-1, the J call TRBJ2-7; D perhaps matches TRBD1 (6 bases). The CDR3 has 15 residues. The ends were cut back, 1 base at V and 0 bases at J, with 13 bases in the middle. Germline V gives CDR1 DFQATT, CDR2 SNEGSKA (reference sequence). The part of the CDR3 DNA that was read is TGCAGTGCTAGAGGCCTCTGGGGGCTCTCCTACGAG. Translating gives CSARGLWGLSYE. The entire CDR3 reads CSARGLWGLSYEQYF.

A word on this clone: Sequencing ends 3 residues short of the CDR3 end; the germline J gene provides the rest. The genes are TRBV18 and TRBJ2-7; D perhaps matches TRBD2 (6 bases). Trimming removed 0 bases from V and 5 bases from J, with 8 bases in between. This CDR3 contains 13 residues. Germline CDR1 is KGHSH and CDR2 is LQKENI. CDR3: CASSPPGEDEQYF. Partial CDR3 DNA: TGTGCCAGCTCACCACCAGGGGAGGACGAG. The full variable domain, its missing parts supplied by reference TRBV18 and TRBJ2-7, is NAGVMQNPRHLVRRRGQEARLRCSPMKGHSHVYWYRQLPEEGLKFMVYLQKENIIDESGMPKERFSAEFPKEGPSILRIQQVVRGDSAAYFCASSPPGEDEQYFGPGTRLTVT.

Of note for this clone: The CDR3 extends 3 residues past the end of the read, so its final part is completed from the germline J gene. The rearrangement links TRBV18 to TRBJ1-2; perhaps TRBD1 as D (5 bases). The CDR3 spans 15 residues. Germline V gene data show CDR1 as KGHSH and CDR2 as LQKENI. The sequenced part of the CDR3 DNA is TGTGCCAGCTCACCTCCAGGGAGAAGGATGAACGAC. Protein: CASSPPGRRMND. The CDR3 reads in full as CASSPPGRRMNDYTF.

On this clone itself: The CDR3 end lies 3 residues beyond the end of the read and is filled in from the germline J gene. The chain has TRBV18 and TRBJ2-2, with 10 bases lining up with TRBD2. The length of the CDR3 is 17 residues. J was trimmed by 0 bases and V by 3 bases; bases with no gene match: 4. From germline, CDR1 is KGHSH and CDR2 LQKENI. The CDR3 region is CASSPGLARANTGELFF. The part of the CDR3 DNA that was read is TGTGCCAGCTCACCGGGACTAGCGCGCGCGAACACCGGGGAG.

On this clone: The read ends 3 residues early relative to the CDR3; the germline J gene fills the gap. This rearrangement joins TRBV5-1 to TRBJ1-2; 8 positions agree with TRBD1. This CDR3 has 16 residues. V shed 0 bases, J shed 1 base, and the junction held 5 bases outside the gene matches. Per germline, CDR1 SGHRS and CDR2 YFSETQ. The CDR3 bases that were read are TGCGCCAGCAGCTTGGGACAGGGGAGCGGTAACTATGGC. This sequence encodes CASSLGQGSGNYG. In full, the CDR3 is CASSLGQGSGNYGYTF.

Regarding this clone: The read finishes 3 residues shy of the CDR3 end, and the germline J gene is used to complete it. The genes are TRBV6-2 or TRBV6-3 and TRBJ2-3, with 7 bases aligning to TRBD1. V lost 7 bases and J lost 0; bases outside the gene matches: 4. This CDR3 contains 14 residues. Per germline, CDR1 MNHEY and CDR2 SVGEGT. The CDR3 loop is CASIGTVSTDTQYF. CDR3 DNA (partial): TGTGCCAGCATTGGGACAGTTAGCACAGATACG.

Points on this clone: Read coverage stops 3 residues before the CDR3 terminus; the germline J gene supplies the remainder. The chain employs TRBV5-1 and TRBJ2-7, with D possibly TRBD1 on 6 matching bases. The V gene's germline CDR1 is SGHRS and CDR2 YFSETQ. There are 12 residues in the CDR3. V lost 4 bases and J 6 bases, leaving 11 bases between the germline ends. The CDR3 reads CASSPTGPEQYF. The sequenced part of the CDR3 DNA is TGCGCCAGCAGCCCGACAGGTCCCGAG.

Turning to this clone: With the read ending 3 residues before the CDR3 end, the germline J gene is used to fill in that end. The chain uses TRBV18 and TRBJ2-1, with TRBD1 matching 7 bases. J gave up 4 bases and V 8 bases, and 11 bases lay outside the gene matches. This CDR3 is built from 15 residues. CDR1 is KGHSH, CDR2 LQKENI, per germline. The sequenced part of the CDR3 DNA is TGTGCCAGCCACAAGACAGGGTCGACGTACAATGAG. Its protein product is CASHKTGSTYNE. The entire CDR3 sequence reads CASHKTGSTYNEQFF.

As regards this clone: The observed sequence ends 3 residues before the CDR3 terminus, with the missing tail filled in from the germline J gene. The chain joins TRBV6-2 or TRBV6-3 to TRBJ2-1; a weak D match, TRBD1 (6 bases). V lost 7 bases and J 2 bases, leaving 12 bases between the germline ends. The CDR3 length is 14 residues. CDR1 is MNHEY and CDR2 is SVGEGT in the germline V gene. The CDR3 DNA, read in part, is TGTGCCAGCATCAAGGGGGTTACCTACAATGAG. Its protein is CASIKGVTYNE. The entire CDR3 sequence reads CASIKGVTYNEQFF.

Comments on this clone: The read is 3 residues too short to cover the CDR3 end, so that end is filled in from the germline J gene. The V call is TRBV2, the J call TRBJ2-3, with 8 bases identical to TRBD2. The CDR3 runs to 12 residues. The V gene's germline CDR1 is SNHLY and CDR2 FYNNEI. CDR3 DNA (partial): TGTGCCAGCAAGACTAGCGCGGAGACG. Its protein product is CASKTSAET. The full CDR3 reads CASKTSAETQYF.

For this clone: The read ends 3 residues shy of where the CDR3 ends; the end is completed using the germline J gene. The chain is built from TRBV29-1 and TRBJ2-7; TRBD1 might be the D (6 bases). The V gene's germline CDR1 is SQVTM and CDR2 ANQGSEA. Trimming pared 6 bases from V and 6 bases from J, leaving 12 bases between. The CDR3 consists of 11 residues. The sequenced CDR3 bases are TGCAGCGTGGGAACAGGGCGCGAG. Translating it yields CSVGTGRE. The complete CDR3 sequence is CSVGTGREQYF.

Concerning this clone itself: Read sequence stops 3 residues before the CDR3 end, and the germline J gene provides the missing end. The chain links TRBV20-1 to TRBJ2-1, with 11 positions matching TRBD2. The trim removed 5 bases at V and 7 bases at J, leaving 10 bases unmatched. This CDR3 contains 15 residues. Germline CDR1 and CDR2: DFQATT and SNEGSKA (reference sequence). CDR3 DNA (partial): TGCAGTGCTGGAACTAGCGGGAGTACGTCAAATGAG. Its translation: CSAGTSGSTSNE. In full, the CDR3 is CSAGTSGSTSNEQFF.